The source of this T cell receptor (beta chain) is a study of blood T cell repertoires in COVID-19. Authors' processing steps: Estimation of nucleated cell counts relied on the amplification of reference gene primers. Clones were sequenced by immunoSEQ multiplex PCR, and TCRdb holds only the in-frame ones, with some missing. V and J calls and clone size are as listed in that table; D and trimming were resolved from the DNA. The sample has 250,000 to 300,000 clones; around 83% are singletons. This clone has at least ten counts. V lost 1 base to trimming and J lost 4 bases, with 9 bases between them. Germline V gene data show CDR1 as SGHRS and CDR2 as YFSETQ. The CDR3 contains 14 residues.

The sequence derives from a man aged 40-49 years who had been exposed to COVID-19. This rearrangement joins TRBV5-1 to TRBJ2-1, with D possibly TRBD2 on 6 matching bases. Sequenced: PBMCs or T cells enriched from blood (not recorded which). The CDR3 loop reads CASSLTGLYNEQFF. In DNA form, the CDR3 reads TGCGCCAGCAGCTTGACGGGACTTTACAATGAGCAGTTCTTC.